This record concerns one TCR beta chain sequence. Source study methods: Cell counts per sample came from amplifying reference gene primers. Measured with immunoSEQ multiplex PCR; TCRdb has only the in-frame clones, and not every one. The DNA was the basis for D and trimming; V, J and clone size are from that table. The sample holds 300,000 to 400,000 clones, around 85% seen once. These data originate in a study of blood T cell repertoires in COVID-19. At the level of the study: Acute-phase and convalescent COVID-19 samples originated in the United States, Italy and Spain. The analysed material was cDNA or gDNA that came from T cells, B-cell-depleted T cells, or PBMCs.

The CDR3 spans 14 residues. After removal of 2 bases from V and 8 bases from J, the junction contained 6 bases not matched to a gene. Per the germline V gene, CDR1 is SGHNT and CDR2 is YYREEE (reference sequence). Sequenced: peripheral blood. The TCR comes from a human donor in a cohort sampled during active COVID-19. This chain joins TRBV5-4 and TRBJ1-4; 7 bases line up with TRBD1. The CDR3 spells CASSLKGAREKLFF. The CDR3 DNA is TGTGCCAGCAGCTTAAAGGGGGCGCGAGAAAAACTGTTTTTT. Together with reference TRBV5-4 and TRBJ1-4, the CDR3 gives the full variable domain: ETGVTQSPTHLIKTRGQQVTLRCSSQSGHNTVSWYQQALGQGPQFIFQYYREEENGRGNFPPRFSGLQFPNYSSELNVNALELDDSALYLCASSLKGAREKLFFGSGTQLSVL.